This is a list of T cell receptor beta chains from one sample in a study of cytomegalovirus exposure and HLA in healthy donors. Clones were read by immunoSEQ multiplex PCR, and TCRdb kept only the in-frame ones, dropping some. Counted here are around 85,000 clones, around 80% occurring once; the ten biggest clones make up less than 8%. Sequencing was carried out using PBMCs. Receptor source: a young man in good health and CMV-seronegative. The CDR3 runs from the conserved cysteine through the conserved F or W. A D gene is named only where the DNA matches it firmly. Clone size is not always given. Where it is, it says once, few, many or a class for expanded clones.

>.|.|TRBJ1-2|TRBV2
CASSVQPHGYTF
TGTGCCAGCAGTGTACAGCCCCATGGCTACACCTTC
>.|few|TRBJ1-5|TRBV6-1
CASSEAPWGDQPQHF
TGTGCCAGCAGTGAAGCCCCCTGGGGGGATCAGCCCCAGCATTTT
>TRBD1|.|TRBJ1-6|TRBV6-1
CASSIAGQGTSPLHF
TGTGCCAGCAGTATCGCGGGACAGGGGACTTCACCCCTCCACTTT
>.|.|TRBJ2-2|TRBV11-2
CASRPGLGELFF
TGTGCCAGCAGACCAGGACTGGGCGAGCTGTTTTTT
>TRBD1|.|TRBJ2-1|TRBV4-1
CASSLRQGLTYNEQFF
TGCGCCAGCAGCCTAAGACAGGGGTTGACATACAATGAGCAGTTCTTC
>.|.|TRBJ2-1|TRBV2
CASSVLATGGEQFF
TGTGCCAGCAGTGTTTTAGCGACCGGGGGTGAGCAGTTCTTC
>.|.|TRBJ2-2|TRBV9
CASSLHSSGELFF
TGTGCCAGCAGCCTCCACTCGTCGGGGGAGCTGTTTTTT
>.|few|TRBJ1-1|TRBV30
CAWSPRGTRTEAFF
TGTGCCTGGAGCCCCCGAGGGACTCGCACTGAAGCTTTCTTT
>.|.|TRBJ2-5|TRBV28
CASSPGESHQETQYF
TGTGCCAGCAGTCCGGGGGAGAGCCACCAAGAGACCCAGTACTTC
>.|.|TRBJ2-1|TRBV5-1
CASSLRRASVTSYNEQFF
TGCGCCAGCAGCTTGCGACGTGCTAGCGTCACCTCCTACAATGAGCAGTTCTTC
>TRBD1|.|TRBJ1-2|TRBV20-1
CSAMDRVAFTF
TGCAGTGCTATGGACAGGGTAGCTTTCACCTTC
>TRBD1|.|TRBJ1-3|TRBV29-1
CSVRQGASNTIYF
TGCAGCGTTCGACAGGGGGCGTCGAACACCATATATTTT
>TRBD2|.|TRBJ2-7|TRBV2
CASSRKGAGDYEQYF
TGTGCCAGCAGCCGAAAGGGAGCGGGAGACTACGAGCAGTACTTC
>TRBD1|.|TRBJ1-4|TRBV19
CASSRLQGSRSTNEKLFF
TGTGCCAGTAGCAGATTACAGGGGTCTAGGTCAACTAATGAAAAACTGTTTTTT
>.|.|TRBJ1-5|TRBV19
CASRKGRVLSNQPQHF
TGTGCCAGTAGGAAGGGGCGCGTCCTTAGCAATCAGCCCCAGCATTTT
>.|.|TRBJ1-2|TRBV27
CASSFRTSNYGYTF
TGTGCCAGCAGTTTCCGGACAAGTAACTATGGCTACACCTTC
>TRBD1|once|TRBJ2-1|TRBV4-1
CASSQDWTGAYNEQFF
TGCGCCAGCAGCCAAGATTGGACAGGGGCCTACAATGAGCAGTTCTTC
>.|.|TRBJ2-3|TRBV7-9
CASSFGGGEADTQYF
TGTGCCAGCAGCTTTGGAGGCGGGGAAGCAGATACGCAGTATTTT
>TRBD1|.|TRBJ1-2|TRBV19
CASSARTGGDGYTF
TGTGCCAGTAGTGCCCGGACAGGGGGCGATGGCTACACCTTC
>TRBD2|.|TRBJ2-1|TRBV4-3
CASSQRREGTMDNEQFF
TGCGCCAGCAGCCAACGGCGGGAGGGGACCATGGACAATGAGCAGTTCTTC